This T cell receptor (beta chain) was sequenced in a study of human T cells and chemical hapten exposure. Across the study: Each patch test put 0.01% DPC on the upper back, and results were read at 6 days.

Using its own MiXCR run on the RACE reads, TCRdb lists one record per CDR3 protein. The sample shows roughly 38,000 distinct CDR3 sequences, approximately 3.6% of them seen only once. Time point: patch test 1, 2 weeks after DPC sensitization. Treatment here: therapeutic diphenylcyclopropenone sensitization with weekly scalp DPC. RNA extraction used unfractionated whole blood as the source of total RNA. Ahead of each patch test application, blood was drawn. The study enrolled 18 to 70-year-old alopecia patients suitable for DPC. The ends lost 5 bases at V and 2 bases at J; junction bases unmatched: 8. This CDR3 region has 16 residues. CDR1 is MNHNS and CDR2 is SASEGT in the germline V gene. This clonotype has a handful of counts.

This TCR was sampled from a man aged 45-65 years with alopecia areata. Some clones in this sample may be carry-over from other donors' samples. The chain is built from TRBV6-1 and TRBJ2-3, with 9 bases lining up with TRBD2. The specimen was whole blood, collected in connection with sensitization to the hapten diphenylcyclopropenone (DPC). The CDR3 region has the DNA TGTGCCAGCAGTCCGGGCGGGGGGGTCAACACAGATACGCAGTATTTT. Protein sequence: CASSPGGGVNTDTQYF.